This T cell receptor (beta chain) was identified in a study of shared clonotypes between healthy human individuals. The study drew its donors from healthy HIV-negative adults without recent acute infections or vaccinations. The length of the CDR3 is 15 residues. The germline CDR1 and CDR2 sequences are LNHDA and SQIVND (reference sequence). V shed 4 bases and J 2 bases; nucleotides not matched to a gene: 1. In the sorted-subset replicate PCRs, roughly 210 ng DNA, around 32,000 T cell genomes, was used. TCRdb keeps only in-frame clones here, not all; method: immunoSEQ multiplex PCR. The sample yields about 960,000 clones, more than 75% seen once.

The chain couples TRBV19 to TRBJ2-3, with TRBD2 matching 12 bases. The clonotype originates from a man aged 18 to 29 in good health. The sequenced sample consisted of memory CD4+ T cells sorted from blood. The sample's subset: CD45RA-negative fraction. As DNA, the CDR3 is TGTGCCAGTAGTAGACTAGCGGGGGCCACAGATACGCAGTATTTT. It translates to CASSRLAGATDTQYF.